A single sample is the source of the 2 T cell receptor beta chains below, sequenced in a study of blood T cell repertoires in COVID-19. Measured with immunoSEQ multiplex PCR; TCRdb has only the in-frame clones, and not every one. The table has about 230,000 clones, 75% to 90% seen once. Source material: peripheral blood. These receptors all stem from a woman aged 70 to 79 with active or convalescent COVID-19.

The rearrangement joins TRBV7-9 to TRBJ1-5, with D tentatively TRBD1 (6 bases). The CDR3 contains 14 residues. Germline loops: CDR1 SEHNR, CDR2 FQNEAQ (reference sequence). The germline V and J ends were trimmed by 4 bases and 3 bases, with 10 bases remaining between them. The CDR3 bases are TGTGCCAGCAGCTGGGGGGGCACCAATCAGCCCCAGCATTTT. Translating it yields CASSWGGTNQPQHF.

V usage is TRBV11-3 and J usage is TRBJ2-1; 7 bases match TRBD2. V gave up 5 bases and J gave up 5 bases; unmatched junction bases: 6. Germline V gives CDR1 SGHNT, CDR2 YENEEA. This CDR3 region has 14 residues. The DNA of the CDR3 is TGTGCCAGCAGCAAAGGGGCGGGGGACAATGAGCAGTTCTTC. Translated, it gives CASSKGAGDNEQFF.